Below are 14 T cell receptor beta chains sequenced from a single sample in a study of blood T cell repertoires in COVID-19. Sequenced by immunoSEQ multiplex PCR; TCRdb stores in-frame clones only, minus some. Among over 300,000 clones listed, roughly 85% were seen once. Material for sequencing was PBMCs or T cells enriched from blood (not recorded which). All receptors come from a man younger than 40 who had recovered from COVID-19.

The chain combines TRBV4-2 with TRBJ2-7; 14 bases agree with TRBD2. This CDR3 is built from 18 residues. Looked up from germline, CDR1 is LGHNA and CDR2 is YNFKEQ. Unmatched junction bases numbered 8, after V lost 1 base and J lost 3 bases. CDR3 nucleotide sequence: TGTGCCAGCAGCCAAGCCGGACTAGCGGGGGGACGCCTCTACGAGCAGTACTTC. It codes for CASSQAGLAGGRLYEQYF.

This clone was seen only a few times. The chain employs TRBV4-2 and TRBJ2-2; D perhaps matches TRBD1 (6 bases). V was shortened by 0 bases and J by 3 bases, with 11 bases between the two germline ends. This CDR3 is 16 amino acids long. CDR1 is LGHNA, CDR2 YNFKEQ, per germline. CDR3 nucleotide sequence: TGTGCCAGCAGCCAAGAGGCAGGGGATCACACCGGGGAGCTGTTTTTT. This codes for CASSQEAGDHTGELFF.

The chain carries TRBV13 and TRBJ2-7; 8 bases match TRBD1. This CDR3 has 15 residues. With V trimmed by 5 bases and J by 2 bases, 8 bases remained unmatched. Germline CDR1 reads PRHDT; CDR2 reads FYEKMQ (reference sequence). The CDR3 loop reads CASSTGQAKTYEQYF. CDR3 bases: TGTGCCAGCAGCACGGGACAGGCGAAAACCTACGAGCAGTACTTC.

J is TRBJ1-1 and V is TRBV12-3 or TRBV12-4, with D possibly TRBD1 on 5 matching bases. The CDR3 extends over 13 amino acids. Trimming removed 2 bases from V and 3 bases from J, with 7 bases in between. The CDR3 is CASSLSGDTEAFF. In DNA form, the CDR3 reads TGTGCCAGCAGTTTATCGGGGGACACTGAAGCTTTCTTT.

The chain links TRBV10-3 to TRBJ1-2; 9 bases are shared with TRBD1. V was clipped by 3 bases and J by 0 bases; unmatched bases: 8. Germline values: CDR1 ENHRY, CDR2 SYGVKD. This CDR3 has 17 residues. In DNA form, the CDR3 reads TGTGCCATCAGTGAAGGGACAGGGTCATCCGCTAACTATGGCTACACCTTC. Protein product: CAISEGTGSSANYGYTF.

V is TRBV10-3 and J is TRBJ2-3; TRBD1 aligns across 8 bases. Germline CDR1 reads ENHRY; CDR2 reads SYGVKD. The length of the CDR3 is 14 residues. V trimming: 11 bases; J trimming: 0 bases; junction bases outside the gene matches: 7. This CDR3 reads CAAGQGFSTDTQYF. In DNA, the CDR3 is TGTGCCGCCGGACAGGGATTTAGCACAGATACGCAGTATTTT.

This sequence joins TRBV6-5 and TRBJ1-4; D unresolved. There are 13 residues in the CDR3. The V gene's germline CDR1 is MNHEY and CDR2 SVGAGI. The V end was cut by 6 bases, the J end by 13 bases, with 18 bases between. CDR3 nucleotide sequence: TGTGCCAGCAGCTACATCGACGGCAGCGCACTGTTTTTT. The encoded protein is CASSYIDGSALFF.

The rearrangement links TRBV6-1 to TRBJ1-5, with D possibly TRBD1 on 6 matching bases. The CDR3 loop spans 12 amino acids. Germline V gene lookup returns CDR1 MNHNS and CDR2 SASEGT. Trimming removed 5 bases at V and 6 bases at J, with 8 bases between. CDR3 region: CASSSQGQPQHF. The CDR3, as DNA: TGTGCCAGCAGTTCACAGGGTCAGCCCCAGCATTTT.

The chain employs TRBV5-4 and TRBJ1-2; D remains ambiguous. This CDR3 is built from 14 residues. The V end was cut by 1 base, the J end by 1 base, with 8 bases between. From germline, CDR1 is SGHNT and CDR2 YYREEE (reference sequence). As DNA, the CDR3 is TGTGCCAGCAGCTTGTCAGGATTTAACTATGGCTACACCTTC. It translates to CASSLSGFNYGYTF.

V gene TRBV6-5 combines with J gene TRBJ1-2; 8 bases fit TRBD1. Germline V gene lookup returns CDR1 MNHEY and CDR2 SVGAGI. CDR3 length: 15 residues. J was trimmed by 7 bases and V by 0 bases; bases with no gene match: 7. CDR3 sequence reads: CASSYSRTGKGGYTF. As DNA, the CDR3 is TGTGCCAGCAGTTACTCGAGGACAGGGAAGGGTGGCTACACCTTC.

The count of this clone is one. The chain is built from TRBV18 and TRBJ2-1, with TRBD1 identical over 9 bases. The CDR3 length is 14 residues. V lost 1 base, J lost 8 bases, and 3 bases stayed unmatched. Germline CDR1 reads KGHSH; CDR2 reads LQKENI. CDR3 in amino acids: CASSPQTGGDEQFF. CDR3 in DNA: TGTGCCAGCTCACCACAAACAGGGGGCGATGAGCAGTTCTTC.

The V gene is TRBV6-1, the J gene TRBJ2-7; 10 bases line up with TRBD1. CDR3 size: 15 residues. Trimming cost V 7 bases and J 3 bases; bases outside gene matches: 9. Germline-derived CDR1 and CDR2 are MNHNS and SASEGT. The CDR3 coding sequence is TGTGCCAGCAACCACCGGGACAGGGGAAGCTACGAGCAGTACTTC. Translation: CASNHRDRGSYEQYF.

Only one count was recorded for this clone. The chain carries TRBV9 and TRBJ2-1, with TRBD2 as a possible D gene (5 bases). The CDR3 runs to 13 residues. CDR1 is SGDLS and CDR2 is YYNGEE in the germline V gene. V lost 0 bases and J 10 bases, leaving 11 bases between the germline ends. CDR3 nucleotides: TGTGCCAGCAGCGTAGCAGGAGGAGGAGAGCAGTTCTTC. It yields the protein CASSVAGGGEQFF. The whole variable domain, remainder taken from reference TRBV9 and TRBJ2-1, is DSGVTQTPKHLITATGQRVTLRCSPRSGDLSVYWYQQSLDQGLQFLIQYYNGEERAKGNILERFSAQQFPDLHSELNLSSLELGDSALYFCASSVAGGGEQFFGPGTRLTVL.

The chain is built from TRBV5-6 and TRBJ1-3, with unresolved D. The CDR3 runs 12 residues. Trimming pared 7 bases from V and 4 bases from J, leaving 9 bases between. Germline loops: CDR1 SGHDT, CDR2 YYEEEE. CDR3 DNA sequence: TGTGCCAGCCAAACCGGGGGAAACACCATATATTTT. Amino acid sequence: CASQTGGNTIYF. Based on the CDR3 plus reference TRBV5-6 and TRBJ1-3, the full variable domain is DAGVTQSPTHLIKTRGQQVTLRCSPKSGHDTVSWYQQALGQGPQFIFQYYEEEERQRGNFPDRFSGHQFPNYSSELNVNALLLGDSALYLCASQTGGNTIYFGEGSWLTVV.